One and the same sample provided the 28 T cell receptor beta chains below, sequenced in a study of blood T cells in healthy people across ages (dated by TCRdb to between 2014 and 2016). The library came from 5' RACE. TCRdb names Illumina HiSeq 2500 as the instrument used. A second PCR of about 6 to 11 cycles was performed with a sample-barcoded 5' primer and a J-beta primer mix. The raw public data were reprocessed by TCRdb itself: fastp quality trimming at Q25, MiXCR clonotype calling, in-frame beta chains only. All rows with the same CDR3 protein become a single entry with the most common DNA and genes. The sample records a few hundred thousand distinct CDR3 sequences, around 27% of which are singletons. The ten largest clonotypes hold roughly 30% of the sample. The sequenced material came from blood. These TCRs come from a woman aged 70-85 years in good health.

In this sample, this clonotype turned up many times. The chain joins TRBV20-1 to TRBJ2-5; D gene unclear. The CDR3 runs to 13 residues. CDR1 DFQATT and CDR2 SNEGSKA come from the germline V gene (reference sequence). V was cut by 3 bases and J by 2 bases, with 10 bases left in between. The CDR3 DNA is TGCAGTGCTAGTTCGCCCCAGCAAGAGACCCAGTACTTC. It translates to CSASSPQQETQYF.

The genes are TRBV5-1 and TRBJ2-7, with TRBD2 matching over 8 bases. The CDR3 runs to 15 residues. The ends lost 0 bases at V and 2 bases at J; junction bases unmatched: 4. In germline, CDR1 is SGHRS, CDR2 YFSETQ. The CDR3, as DNA: TGCGCCAGCAGCTTGGACGGGAGGGCCACCTACGAGCAGTACTTC. Translated: CASSLDGRATYEQYF.

This clonotype showed up just a few times. This chain links TRBV28 with TRBJ2-5, with 9 positions matching TRBD2. The tail of the sequence fits TRBJ2-7 better, so the J call may be wrong. The CDR3 sequence is 16 residues long. Germline values: CDR1 MDHEN, CDR2 SYDVKM. This CDR3 is CASSSIAGVGFYEQYF. DNA for the CDR3: TGTGCCAGCAGTTCGATAGCGGGAGTCGGTTTCTACGAGCAGTACTTC.

As DNA, the CDR3 is TGCAGTGCTAGAGGCTCACTAGCCCAAGAGACCCAGTACTTC. Amino acid sequence: CSARGSLAQETQYF. V and J are TRBV20-1 and TRBJ2-5; a weak D match, TRBD2 (6 bases). The germline CDR1 and CDR2 sequences are DFQATT and SNEGSKA (reference sequence). This CDR3 region has 14 residues. Trimming took off 1 base at V and 1 base at J, with 10 bases between the two ends.

The chain employs TRBV7-2 and TRBJ1-2; no firm D call. The V end lost 5 bases, the J end lost 0 bases, and 13 bases lay between the germline ends. The CDR3 is made up of 15 amino acids. The germline V gene encodes CDR1 SGHTA and CDR2 FQGNSA. In nucleotides, the CDR3 is TGTGCCAGCAGCCCAACCGCGGTAGCTAACTATGGCTACACCTTC. Amino acids: CASSPTAVANYGYTF.

The chain links TRBV6-2 or TRBV6-3 to TRBJ2-2; no clear D. Germline lookup yields CDR1 MNHEY and CDR2 SVGEGT. The CDR3 is made up of 14 amino acids. The germline V and J ends were trimmed by 7 bases and 0 bases, with 9 bases remaining between them. The DNA of the CDR3 is TGTGCCAGCAACCGAGGCTCGAACACCGGGGAGCTGTTTTTT. This encodes CASNRGSNTGELFF.

Ten or more counts support this clonotype. The chain employs TRBV20-1 and TRBJ2-3; TRBD2 is a possible D gene (6 bases). The CDR3 runs 15 residues. The ends were cut back, 3 bases at V and 0 bases at J, with 13 bases in the middle. Germline-derived CDR1 and CDR2 are DFQATT and SNEGSKA (reference sequence). The CDR3 sequence is CSASRSRGSTDTQYF. CDR3 DNA: TGCAGTGCTAGCCGGTCCCGGGGGAGCACAGATACGCAGTATTTT.

This chain joins TRBV9 and TRBJ2-1; D is undetermined. From germline, CDR1 is SGDLS and CDR2 YYNGEE. This CDR3 has 14 residues. Trimming removed 0 bases at V and 4 bases at J, with 8 bases between. CDR3 in DNA: TGTGCCAGCAGCGTAGATCCCCAGTACAATGAGCAGTTCTTC. This translates into CASSVDPQYNEQFF.

This sequence joins TRBV29-1 and TRBJ2-7; D not certain. Trimming pared 7 bases from V and 0 bases from J, leaving 13 bases between. The CDR3 runs to 13 residues. Germline V CDR1 and CDR2: SQVTM, ANQGSEA. The CDR3 DNA reads TGCAGCGGTGGGGATTTGGGCTCCTACGAGCAGTACTTC. It specifies CSGGDLGSYEQYF.

This clonotype was counted many times. The rearrangement joins TRBV3-1 to TRBJ1-2; TRBD1 might be the D (5 bases). Germline values: CDR1 LGHDT, CDR2 YNNKEL (reference sequence). Trimming shortened V by 7 bases and J by 8 bases, and 20 bases separated the two germline ends. The CDR3 totals 14 residues. The CDR3 region is CASMGDPAGLGYTF. Here the CDR3 DNA reads TGTGCCAGCATGGGGGACCCCGCAGGATTGGGCTACACCTTC.

There are many counts of this clonotype. Written as DNA, the CDR3 is TGTGCCAGTAGTTCGGGGTTCACCGGGGAGCTGTTTTTT. Translating it yields CASSSGFTGELFF. The chain joins TRBV19 to TRBJ2-2; D may be TRBD2 (5 bases). Germline V gene lookup returns CDR1 LNHDA and CDR2 SQIVND (reference sequence). V was shortened by 5 bases and J by 4 bases, with 8 bases between the two germline ends. The CDR3 sequence is 13 residues long.

Only a few counts were recorded for this clonotype. The J gene is TRBJ1-5, the V gene TRBV6-2 or TRBV6-3; TRBD1 might be the D (6 bases). V was trimmed by 7 bases and J by 4 bases, leaving 17 bases between them. Germline-derived CDR1 and CDR2 are MNHEY and SVGEGT. This CDR3 has 15 amino acids. Written as DNA, the CDR3 is TGTGCCAGCAATCCACAAGGACAGACGAATCAGCCCCAGCATTTT. Residues: CASNPQGQTNQPQHF.

The CDR3 nucleotides read TGTGCCAGCAGATCCTTCACTAGCGGGGTTGCCTACGAGCAGTACTTC. Its protein is CASRSFTSGVAYEQYF. The V gene is TRBV28, the J gene TRBJ2-7; 10 bases match TRBD2. V lost 6 bases and J lost 2; bases outside the gene matches: 10. CDR3 size: 16 residues. The V gene's germline CDR1 is MDHEN and CDR2 SYDVKM.

This clonotype has just a few counts. The rearrangement uses TRBV5-1 and TRBJ1-6; D uncertain. The V end was cut by 5 bases, the J end by 0 bases, with 15 bases between. From germline, CDR1 is SGHRS and CDR2 YFSETQ. The CDR3 covers 17 residues. The CDR3 bases are TGCGCCAGCAGAGGAGAACTGGGAGGCTCCTATAATTCACCCCTCCACTTT. Amino acids: CASRGELGGSYNSPLHF.

The genes are TRBV19 and TRBJ2-1; 10 positions agree with TRBD1. The CDR3 extends over 16 amino acids. After removal of 5 bases from V and 4 bases from J, the junction contained 8 bases not matched to a gene. Germline assignment: CDR1 LNHDA and CDR2 SQIVND (reference sequence). The CDR3 coding sequence is TGTGCCAGTAGTCCCGGGGGACAGGGGTCATACAATGAGCAGTTCTTC. Its translation is CASSPGGQGSYNEQFF.

In regard to this clonotype: A read error is possible here, since a much larger clone lies one base away. The chain combines TRBV20-1 with TRBJ1-4, with TRBD1 matching 8 bases. Germline assignment: CDR1 DFQATT and CDR2 SNEGSKA (reference sequence). The CDR3 has 16 amino acids. The junction had 7 bases not matched to a gene; V was cut back by 4 bases and J by 0 bases. The DNA of the CDR3 is TGCAGTGCTAAGGGGCAGGGGGCGACAACTAATGAAAAACTGTTTTTT. Amino acid sequence: CSAKGQGATTNEKLFF.

The chain couples TRBV28 to TRBJ2-1, with TRBD2 identical over 12 bases. With V trimmed by 6 bases and J by 3 bases, 9 bases remained unmatched. The length of the CDR3 is 17 residues. Germline V gene data show CDR1 as MDHEN and CDR2 as SYDVKM. CDR3 protein: CASSSLRTSGVYNEQFF. The CDR3 DNA sequence: TGTGCCAGCAGCTCACTGAGGACTAGCGGGGTCTACAATGAGCAGTTCTTC.

The chain links TRBV20-1 to TRBJ2-1; 9 bases map to TRBD2. This CDR3 has 14 amino acids. The germline V gene encodes CDR1 DFQATT and CDR2 SNEGSKA (reference sequence). CDR3 in amino acids: CRVPGLAVRNEQFF. CDR3 DNA sequence: TGCAGGGTTCCGGGACTAGCAGTAAGGAATGAGCAGTTCTTC.

The chain recombines TRBV10-3 with TRBJ1-2; no reliable D call. Germline values: CDR1 ENHRY, CDR2 SYGVKD. V was cut by 0 bases and J by 0 bases, with 8 bases left in between. This CDR3 region has 15 residues. Here the CDR3 reads CAISESGSANYGYTF. As DNA, the CDR3 is TGTGCCATCAGTGAGTCCGGCAGCGCTAACTATGGCTACACCTTC.

The chain is built from TRBV7-9 and TRBJ2-7; TRBD2 matches at 7 bases. The CDR3 extends over 16 amino acids. In germline, CDR1 is SEHNR, CDR2 FQNEAQ (reference sequence). V lost 4 bases to trimming and J lost 2 bases; unmatched junction nucleotides: 11. The CDR3 DNA reads TGTGCCAGCAGCTATGGCCTTGCGGGAGCCACCTACGAGCAGTACTTC. Translated: CASSYGLAGATYEQYF.

V usage is TRBV6-2 or TRBV6-3 and J usage is TRBJ2-4; 11 nucleotides match TRBD2. CDR3 length: 18 residues. The V gene's germline CDR1 is MNHEY and CDR2 SVGEGT. Trimming at V came to 3 bases and at J to 5 bases, leaving 12 bases not matched to a gene. CDR3 sequence reads: CASSYTQLAGVRENIQYF. In nucleotides, the CDR3 is TGTGCCAGCAGTTATACCCAACTAGCGGGAGTACGGGAAAACATTCAGTACTTC.

This sequence joins TRBV4-1 and TRBJ2-1, with 7 bases lining up with TRBD2. The J segment lost 6 bases and the V segment lost 0 bases, leaving 11 bases of the junction unmatched. Germline V lookup: CDR1 MGHRA, CDR2 YSYEKL. The CDR3 is 17 residues long. The CDR3 sequence: CASSQDLLSGTGNEQFF. In nucleotides, the CDR3 is TGCGCCAGCAGCCAAGATCTCCTGAGCGGGACGGGCAATGAGCAGTTCTTC.

The V and J genes are TRBV12-3 or TRBV12-4 and TRBJ2-4; 8 positions match TRBD2. The CDR3 is 14 amino acids. Losses at the gene ends were 2 bases for V and 7 bases for J; bases not matched to a gene: 4. CDR3 in amino acids: CASSLREGGNIQYF. The CDR3 coding sequence is TGTGCCAGCAGTTTACGGGAGGGGGGGAACATTCAGTACTTC.

The chain employs TRBV20-1 and TRBJ2-2; unclear D gene. The CDR3 contains 16 residues. V was clipped by 3 bases and J by 0 bases, with 14 bases between them. Germline V gene lookup returns CDR1 DFQATT and CDR2 SNEGSKA (reference sequence). The chain's CDR3 is CSASKRATANTGELFF. DNA for the CDR3: TGCAGTGCTAGCAAAAGGGCTACCGCGAACACCGGGGAGCTGTTTTTT.

The chain couples TRBV29-1 to TRBJ2-5; D call uncertain. The assigned J gene may be wrong: the sequence end matches TRBJ2-7 better. The germline V gene encodes CDR1 SQVTM and CDR2 ANQGSEA. The length of the CDR3 is 12 residues. CDR3 residues: CSVRQRGYEQYF. The CDR3 nucleotides are TGCAGCGTTCGGCAGCGCGGCTACGAGCAGTACTTC.

This clonotype showed up many times. In DNA, the CDR3 is TGTGCCAGCAGCTTAGCTGTCGGGACGGGAAACATTCAGTACTTC. Protein: CASSLAVGTGNIQYF. The gene calls are TRBV7-4 and TRBJ2-4; tentatively, D is TRBD1 or TRBD2 (5 bases each). V shed 0 bases and J shed 6 bases, with 12 bases lying between them. This CDR3 comprises 15 residues. Germline V gene sequence: CDR1 SGHVT, CDR2 SQSDAQ.

CDR3 sequence reads: CASSDPGRSTLFYTF. The DNA of the CDR3 is TGTGCCAGCAGTGACCCGGGACGGAGCACCTTATTCTACACCTTC. V and J are TRBV6-1 and TRBJ1-2; the D gene is possibly TRBD1 (5 bases). Germline V gene data show CDR1 as MNHNS and CDR2 as SASEGT. V lost 3 bases to trimming and J lost 10 bases, with 21 bases between them. This CDR3 comprises 15 residues.

This clonotype was observed a few times. The chain joins TRBV5-4 to TRBJ2-2; D gene uncertain. The germline V gene has CDR1 SGHNT and CDR2 YYREEE (reference sequence). The CDR3 is 18 amino acids. Trimming shortened V by 4 bases and J by 0 bases, and 19 bases separated the two germline ends. The DNA for the CDR3 is TGTGCCAGCAGCCCCGGGCCGTATTCTTTATCGAACACCGGGGAGCTGTTTTTT. Its translation is CASSPGPYSLSNTGELFF.